This T cell receptor (beta chain) comes out of a study of vaccination and CD4 T cells after COVID-19. The treatment: approximately 10-day PBMC culture with coronavirus spike peptide pools or control peptides (ViraFEST assay). A note on this clonotype: Its antigen remains unidentified.

At the Johns Hopkins FTIC core, DNA taken from cultured CD4+ T cells was sequenced by way of the Oncomine TCR Beta short-read assay. MiXCR, applied by TCRdb to the PCR reads, yields one record per CDR3 protein. The sample has approximately 17,000 distinct CDR3 sequences; around 45% are singletons. Germline V CDR1 and CDR2: MNHEY, SVGAGI. Trimming cost V 4 bases and J 2 bases, with 12 bases left between them. This CDR3 comprises 16 residues. Sequences were derived from CD4+ T cells from blood, cultured in vitro, sampled before SARS-CoV-2 vaccination. The sequence derives from a human donor who had recovered from COVID-19. The V gene is TRBV6-5, the J gene TRBJ1-6, with D unresolved. The CDR3 nucleotides are TGTGCCAGCAGTTTTTCCCCACAACCCTATAATTCACCCCTCCACTTT. Amino acids: CASSFSPQPYNSPLHF.